This TCR beta chain comes out of a study of OX40 agonist ivuxolimab in advanced cancers. Some clones are missing from TCRdb's copy, which holds only in-frame ones; the method was immunoSEQ multiplex PCR. The data show 87,000 or so clones, around nine tenths seen once. The CDR3 is 17 amino acids. From germline, CDR1 is SGHAT and CDR2 FQNNGV. V was pared by 2 bases and J by 0 bases, with 13 bases between. The source material was CD4+ or CD8+ T cells sorted from blood, sampled in a trial of the OX40 agonist ivuxolimab. The chain recombines TRBV11-2 with TRBJ2-2; the D call may be TRBD1 or TRBD2 (5 bases each). This TCR was recovered from an adult with an advanced solid tumor such as melanoma, head and neck, liver or kidney cancer. The CDR3 sequence: CASSLLTGATNTGELFF. The CDR3 DNA reads TGTGCCAGCAGCTTACTAACCGGGGCCACGAACACCGGGGAGCTGTTTTTT. The variable domain in full, with the rest retrieved from reference TRBV11-2 and TRBJ2-2, is EAGVAQSPRYKIIEKRQSVAFWCNPISGHATLYWYQQILGQGPKLLIQFQNNGVVDDSQLPKDRFSAERLKGVDSTLKIQPAKLEDSAVYLCASSLLTGATNTGELFFGEGSRLTVL.